The clone carrying this T cell receptor (beta chain) has just a few counts. As processed by the authors: Amplifying reference gene primers gave estimates of nucleated cell counts. Profiling relied on immunoSEQ multiplex PCR, and the TCRdb table lists in-frame clones only, not all of them. That table is the source of V, J and clone size, and D and trimming were worked out from the DNA. This repertoire shows under 200,000 clones, approximately 88% found once; its top ten account for approximately 14%. Trimming left V 10 bases short and J 4 bases short, with 7 bases between. CDR1 and CDR2 from the germline V gene are MGHDK and SYGVNS. The CDR3 covers 10 residues. The sample is drawn from a study of blood T cell repertoires in COVID-19. The overall study: Spain, Italy and the United States supplied samples that represented acute and convalescent COVID-19. Sources were T cells, B-cell-depleted T cells, or PBMCs; the material itself was cDNA or gDNA.

The chain is built from TRBV25-1 and TRBJ1-2; D is possibly TRBD1 (5 bases). The receptor was derived from a man aged 18 to 30 with active or convalescent COVID-19. The sequencing sample was made of peripheral blood. CDR3 sequence reads: CATQGYGYTF. In DNA form, the CDR3 reads TGTGCCACCCAGGGCTATGGCTACACCTTC.